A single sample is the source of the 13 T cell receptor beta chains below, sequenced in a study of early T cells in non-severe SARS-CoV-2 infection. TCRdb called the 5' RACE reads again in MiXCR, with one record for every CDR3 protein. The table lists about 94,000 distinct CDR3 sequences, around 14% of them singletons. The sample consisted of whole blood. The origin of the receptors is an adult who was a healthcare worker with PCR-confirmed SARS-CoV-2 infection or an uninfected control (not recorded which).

The CDR3 nucleotides read TGTGCCAGCAGCTTAGGGTCGGGCTTAGATACGCAGTATTTT. It is translated as CASSLGSGLDTQYF. The chain combines TRBV7-2 with TRBJ2-3; D remains ambiguous. Germline V gene sequence: CDR1 SGHTA, CDR2 FQGNSA. CDR3 length: 14 residues. Trimming left V 1 base short and J 5 bases short, with 10 bases between.

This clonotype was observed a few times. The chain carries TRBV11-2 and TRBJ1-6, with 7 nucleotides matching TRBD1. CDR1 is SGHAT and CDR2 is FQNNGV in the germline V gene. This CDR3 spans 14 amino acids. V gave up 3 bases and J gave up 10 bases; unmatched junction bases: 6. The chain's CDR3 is CASSFGQAVSPLHF. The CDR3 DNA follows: TGTGCCAGCAGCTTCGGACAGGCGGTATCACCCCTCCACTTT.

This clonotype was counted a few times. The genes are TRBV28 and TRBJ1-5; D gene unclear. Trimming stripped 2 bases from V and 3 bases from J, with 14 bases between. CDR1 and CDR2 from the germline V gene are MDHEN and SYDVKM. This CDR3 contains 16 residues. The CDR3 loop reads CASSLVRGWDNQPQHF. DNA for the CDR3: TGTGCCAGCAGTTTAGTTCGGGGATGGGACAATCAGCCCCAGCATTTT.

In nucleotides, the CDR3 is TGTGCCAGCAGTCCTGGGGCCTTCTCTGGAAACACCATATATTTT. Translation gives CASSPGAFSGNTIYF. This chain uses TRBV9 with TRBJ1-3, with D possibly matching TRBD1 (5 bases). There are 15 residues in the CDR3. From germline, CDR1 is SGDLS and CDR2 YYNGEE. The V end was cut by 5 bases, the J end by 0 bases, with 12 bases between.

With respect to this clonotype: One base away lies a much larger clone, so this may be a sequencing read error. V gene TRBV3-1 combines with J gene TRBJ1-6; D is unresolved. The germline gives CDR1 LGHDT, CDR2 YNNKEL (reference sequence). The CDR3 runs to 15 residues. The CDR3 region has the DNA TGTGCCAACAGCCAAGGGCGGTCGGGCAATTCACCCCTCCACTTT. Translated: CANSQGRSGNSPLHF.

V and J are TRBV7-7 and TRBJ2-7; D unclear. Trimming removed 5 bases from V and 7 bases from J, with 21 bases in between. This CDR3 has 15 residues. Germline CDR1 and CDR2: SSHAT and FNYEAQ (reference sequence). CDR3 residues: CASSPSPGLQGEQYF. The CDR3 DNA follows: TGTGCCAGCAGCCCGTCCCCCGGGCTCCAAGGGGAGCAGTACTTC.

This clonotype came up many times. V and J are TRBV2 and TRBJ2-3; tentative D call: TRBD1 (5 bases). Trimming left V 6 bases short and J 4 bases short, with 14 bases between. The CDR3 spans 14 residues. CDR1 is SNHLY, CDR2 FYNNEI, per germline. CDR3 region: CASSVQGASDTQYF. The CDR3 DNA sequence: TGTGCCAGCAGCGTGCAGGGCGCCTCAGATACGCAGTATTTT.

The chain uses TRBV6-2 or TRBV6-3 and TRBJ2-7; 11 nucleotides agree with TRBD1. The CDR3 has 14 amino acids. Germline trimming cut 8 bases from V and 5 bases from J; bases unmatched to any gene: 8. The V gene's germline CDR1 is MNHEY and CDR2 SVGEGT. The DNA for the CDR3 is TGTGCCAGCGAGAGGACAGGGGGCGAGAACGAGCAGTACTTC. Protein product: CASERTGGENEQYF.

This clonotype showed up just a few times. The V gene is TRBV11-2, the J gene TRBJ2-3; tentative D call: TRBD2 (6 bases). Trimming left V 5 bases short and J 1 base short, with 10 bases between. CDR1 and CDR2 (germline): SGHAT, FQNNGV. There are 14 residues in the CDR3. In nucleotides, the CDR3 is TGTGCCAGCAGCGGGGGACTTGGCACAGATACGCAGTATTTT. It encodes CASSGGLGTDTQYF. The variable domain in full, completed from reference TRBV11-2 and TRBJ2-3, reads EAGVAQSPRYKIIEKRQSVAFWCNPISGHATLYWYQQILGQGPKLLIQFQNNGVVDDSQLPKDRFSAERLKGVDSTLKIQPAKLEDSAVYLCASSGGLGTDTQYFGPGTRLTVL.

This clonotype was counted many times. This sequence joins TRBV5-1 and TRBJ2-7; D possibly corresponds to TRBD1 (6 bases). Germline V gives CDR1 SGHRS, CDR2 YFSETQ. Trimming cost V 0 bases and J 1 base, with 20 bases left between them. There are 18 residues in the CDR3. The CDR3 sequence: CASSLDTVAKDRSYEQYF. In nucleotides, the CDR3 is TGCGCCAGCAGCTTGGATACAGTGGCGAAAGACAGGTCCTACGAGCAGTACTTC.

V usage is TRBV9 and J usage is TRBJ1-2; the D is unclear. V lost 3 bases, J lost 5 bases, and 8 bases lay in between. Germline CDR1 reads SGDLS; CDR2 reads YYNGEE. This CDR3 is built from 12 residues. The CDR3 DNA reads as TGTGCCAGCAGCGCGGAAGGTTATGGCTACACCTTC. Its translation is CASSAEGYGYTF.

CDR3 bases: TGTGCCAGCAGTTCCATATATACTAGCGGGGGTGATGAGCAGTTCTTC. Encoded protein: CASSSIYTSGGDEQFF. The chain links TRBV6-2 or TRBV6-3 to TRBJ2-1, with 11 bases identical to TRBD2. CDR3 size: 16 residues. Germline V gene sequence: CDR1 MNHEY, CDR2 SVGEGT. J lost 8 bases, V lost 4 bases, and 10 bases had no gene match.

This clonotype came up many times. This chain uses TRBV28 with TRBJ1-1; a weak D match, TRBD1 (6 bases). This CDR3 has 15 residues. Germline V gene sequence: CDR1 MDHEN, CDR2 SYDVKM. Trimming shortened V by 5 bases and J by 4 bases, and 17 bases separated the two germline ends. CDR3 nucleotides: TGTGCCAGCAGTGAGGTAACAGGGTCGAGCACTGAAGCTTTCTTT. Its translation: CASSEVTGSSTEAFF.